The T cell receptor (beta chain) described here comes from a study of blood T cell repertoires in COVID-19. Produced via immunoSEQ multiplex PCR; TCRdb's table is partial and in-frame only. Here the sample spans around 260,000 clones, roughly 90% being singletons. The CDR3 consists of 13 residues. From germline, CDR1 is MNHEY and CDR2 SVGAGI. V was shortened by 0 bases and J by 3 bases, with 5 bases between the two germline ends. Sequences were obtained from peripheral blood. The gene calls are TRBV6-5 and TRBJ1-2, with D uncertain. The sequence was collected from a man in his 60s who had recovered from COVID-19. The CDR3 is CASSYSSDYGYTF. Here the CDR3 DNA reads TGTGCCAGCAGTTACTCGTCGGACTATGGCTACACCTTC.